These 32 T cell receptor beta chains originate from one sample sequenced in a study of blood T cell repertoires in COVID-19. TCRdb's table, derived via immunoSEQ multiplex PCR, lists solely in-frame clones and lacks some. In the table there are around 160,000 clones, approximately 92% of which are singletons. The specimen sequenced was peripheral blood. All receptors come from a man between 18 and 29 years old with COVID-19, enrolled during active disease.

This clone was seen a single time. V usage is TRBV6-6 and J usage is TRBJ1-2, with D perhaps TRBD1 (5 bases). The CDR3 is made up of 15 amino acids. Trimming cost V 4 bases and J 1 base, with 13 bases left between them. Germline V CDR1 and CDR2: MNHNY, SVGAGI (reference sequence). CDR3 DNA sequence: TGTGCCAGCAGTTCCCCGACAGACCTTAACTATGGCTACACCTTC. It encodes CASSSPTDLNYGYTF.

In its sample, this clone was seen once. In DNA form, the CDR3 reads TGTGCCAGCAGTCGGGCGGGGCTAGCGGGAGGGGCTGAGCAGTTCTTC. Translated: CASSRAGLAGGAEQFF. The V gene is TRBV3-1 (or the pseudogene TRBV3-2), the J gene TRBJ2-1; 12 bases are a match to TRBD2. This CDR3 region has 16 residues. The germline V gene encodes CDR1 LGHDT and CDR2 YNNKEL (reference sequence). V dropped 6 bases and J dropped 9; count of bases not matched to a gene: 12.

CDR3 coding DNA: TGCGCCAGCAGCCAAGAAGTGGGGGCCACAGATACGCAGTATTTT. Its translation: CASSQEVGATDTQYF. The chain is built from TRBV4-3 and TRBJ2-3, with D perhaps TRBD1 (6 bases). Trimming cost V 0 bases and J 2 bases, with 9 bases left between them. Germline V CDR1 and CDR2: LGHNA, YSLEER. The CDR3 runs 15 residues.

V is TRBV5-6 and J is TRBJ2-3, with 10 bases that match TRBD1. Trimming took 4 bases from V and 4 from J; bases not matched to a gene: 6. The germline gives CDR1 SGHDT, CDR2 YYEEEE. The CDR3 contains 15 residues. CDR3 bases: TGTGCCAGCAGCGCAGTGACAGGGGGCCCAGATACGCAGTATTTT. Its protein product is CASSAVTGGPDTQYF.

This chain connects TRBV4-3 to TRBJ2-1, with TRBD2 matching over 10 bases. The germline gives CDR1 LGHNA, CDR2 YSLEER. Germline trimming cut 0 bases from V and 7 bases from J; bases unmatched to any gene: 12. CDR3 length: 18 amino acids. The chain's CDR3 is CASSQETRAGGPRNEQFF. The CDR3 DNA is TGCGCCAGCAGCCAAGAGACTAGAGCGGGAGGGCCGAGGAATGAGCAGTTCTTC.

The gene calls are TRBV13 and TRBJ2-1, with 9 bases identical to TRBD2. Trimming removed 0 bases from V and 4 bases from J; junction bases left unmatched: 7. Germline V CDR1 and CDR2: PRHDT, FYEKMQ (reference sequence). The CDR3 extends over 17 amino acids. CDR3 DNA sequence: TGTGCCAGCAGCTTAGGTCGGCCTAGCGGGACTTACAATGAGCAGTTCTTC. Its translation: CASSLGRPSGTYNEQFF.

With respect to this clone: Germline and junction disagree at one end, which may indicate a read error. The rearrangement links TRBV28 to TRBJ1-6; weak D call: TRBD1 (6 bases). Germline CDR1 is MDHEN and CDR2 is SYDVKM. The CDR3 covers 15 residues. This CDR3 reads CASRLYRAYNSPLHF. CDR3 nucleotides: TGTGCCAGCAGATTATACAGGGCTTATAATTCACCCCTCCACTTT.

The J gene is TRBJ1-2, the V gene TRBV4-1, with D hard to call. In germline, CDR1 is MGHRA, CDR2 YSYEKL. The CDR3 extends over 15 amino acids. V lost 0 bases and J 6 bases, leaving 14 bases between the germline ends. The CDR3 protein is CASSQETGGSHGYTF. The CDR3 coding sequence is TGCGCCAGCAGCCAAGAAACGGGAGGGAGCCATGGCTACACCTTC.

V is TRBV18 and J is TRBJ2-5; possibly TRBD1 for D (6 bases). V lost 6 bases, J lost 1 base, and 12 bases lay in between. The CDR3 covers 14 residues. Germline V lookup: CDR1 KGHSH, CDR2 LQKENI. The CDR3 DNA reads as TGTGCCAGCTCTACTCAGGGGACCCAAGAGACCCAGTACTTC. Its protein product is CASSTQGTQETQYF.

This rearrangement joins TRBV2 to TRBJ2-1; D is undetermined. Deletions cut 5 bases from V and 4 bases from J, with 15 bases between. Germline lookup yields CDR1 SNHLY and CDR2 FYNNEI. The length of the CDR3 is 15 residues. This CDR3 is CASSFHPGLYNEQFF. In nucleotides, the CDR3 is TGTGCCAGCAGTTTTCACCCGGGTCTATACAATGAGCAGTTCTTC.

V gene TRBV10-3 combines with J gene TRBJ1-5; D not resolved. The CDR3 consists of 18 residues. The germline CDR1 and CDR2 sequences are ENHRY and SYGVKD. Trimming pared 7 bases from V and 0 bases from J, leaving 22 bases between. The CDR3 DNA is TGTGCCATCACCCGGGGAGTGGGAAGAGGGAATAGCAATCAGCCCCAGCATTTT. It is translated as CAITRGVGRGNSNQPQHF.

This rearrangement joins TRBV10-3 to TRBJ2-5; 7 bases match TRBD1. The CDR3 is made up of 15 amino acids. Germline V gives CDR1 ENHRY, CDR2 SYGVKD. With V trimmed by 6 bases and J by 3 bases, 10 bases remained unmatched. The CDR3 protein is CAISRMGQNEETQYF. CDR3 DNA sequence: TGTGCCATCAGCCGGATGGGACAGAATGAAGAGACCCAGTACTTC.

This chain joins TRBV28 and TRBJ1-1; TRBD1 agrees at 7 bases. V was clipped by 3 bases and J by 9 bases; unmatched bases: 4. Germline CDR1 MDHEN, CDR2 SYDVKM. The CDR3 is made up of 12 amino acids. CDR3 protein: CASSFDRAQAFF. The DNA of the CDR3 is TGTGCCAGCAGTTTCGACAGGGCCCAAGCTTTCTTT.

The DNA of the CDR3 is TGTGCCTGGAGAGATCTACTCGGGACAGACCTCTCCTACGAGCAGTACTTC. It translates to CAWRDLLGTDLSYEQYF. This sequence joins TRBV30 and TRBJ2-7; 7 bases agree with TRBD1. The CDR3 is made up of 17 amino acids. V lost 3 bases and J lost 0; bases outside the gene matches: 14. Looked up from germline, CDR1 is GTSNPN and CDR2 is SVGIG (reference sequence).

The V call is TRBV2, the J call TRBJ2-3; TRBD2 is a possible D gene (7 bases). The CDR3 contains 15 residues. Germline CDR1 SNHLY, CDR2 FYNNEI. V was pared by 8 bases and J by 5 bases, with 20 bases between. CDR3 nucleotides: TGTGCCAGCGGGGGAGGGGGACGGGGTAGAGATACGCAGTATTTT. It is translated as CASGGGGRGRDTQYF.

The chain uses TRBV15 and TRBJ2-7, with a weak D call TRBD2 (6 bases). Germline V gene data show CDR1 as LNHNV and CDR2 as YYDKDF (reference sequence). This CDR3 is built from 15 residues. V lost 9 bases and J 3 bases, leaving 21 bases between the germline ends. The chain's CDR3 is CATSQYGRENYEQYF. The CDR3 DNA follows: TGTGCCACTTCACAATACGGGAGAGAGAACTACGAGCAGTACTTC.

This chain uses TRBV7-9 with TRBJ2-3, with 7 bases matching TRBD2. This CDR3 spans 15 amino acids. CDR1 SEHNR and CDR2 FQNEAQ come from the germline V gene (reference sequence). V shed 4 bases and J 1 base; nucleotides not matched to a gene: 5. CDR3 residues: CASSSTSARTDTQYF. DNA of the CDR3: TGTGCCAGCAGCTCCACTAGCGCCCGCACAGATACGCAGTATTTT.

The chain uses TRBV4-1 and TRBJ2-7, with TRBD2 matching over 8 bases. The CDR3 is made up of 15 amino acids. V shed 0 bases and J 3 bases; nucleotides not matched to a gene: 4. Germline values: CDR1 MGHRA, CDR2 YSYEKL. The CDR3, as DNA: TGCGCCAGCAGCCAAGAACCAGCGGGGGACTACGAGCAGTACTTC. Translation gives CASSQEPAGDYEQYF.

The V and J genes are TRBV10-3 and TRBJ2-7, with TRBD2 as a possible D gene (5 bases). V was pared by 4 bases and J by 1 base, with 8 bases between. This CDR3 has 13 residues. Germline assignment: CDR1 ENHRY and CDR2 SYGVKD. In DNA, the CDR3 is TGTGCCATCAGTGGTGGGGAGTCCTACGAGCAGTACTTC. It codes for CAISGGESYEQYF.

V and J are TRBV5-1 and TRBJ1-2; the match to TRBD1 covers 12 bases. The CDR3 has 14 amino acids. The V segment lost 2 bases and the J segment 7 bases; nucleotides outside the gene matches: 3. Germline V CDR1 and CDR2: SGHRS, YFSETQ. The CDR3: CASSFPGQGAGYTF. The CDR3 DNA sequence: TGCGCCAGCAGCTTCCCGGGACAGGGGGCTGGCTACACCTTC.

The CDR3 bases are TGCAGCGTTGGTCGGGACAGGGGGGACAATGAGCAGTTCTTC. Amino acid sequence: CSVGRDRGDNEQFF. The chain is built from TRBV29-1 and TRBJ2-1; 11 bases align to TRBD1. The germline V gene encodes CDR1 SQVTM and CDR2 ANQGSEA. V trimming: 4 bases; J trimming: 5 bases; junction bases outside the gene matches: 4. The CDR3 sequence is 14 residues long.

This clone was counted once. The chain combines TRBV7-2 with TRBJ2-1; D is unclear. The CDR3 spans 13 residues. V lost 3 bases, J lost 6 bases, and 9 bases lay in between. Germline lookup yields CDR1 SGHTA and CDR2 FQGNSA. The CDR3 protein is CASSFKSINEQFF. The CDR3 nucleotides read TGTGCCAGCAGCTTCAAGAGCATCAATGAGCAGTTCTTC.

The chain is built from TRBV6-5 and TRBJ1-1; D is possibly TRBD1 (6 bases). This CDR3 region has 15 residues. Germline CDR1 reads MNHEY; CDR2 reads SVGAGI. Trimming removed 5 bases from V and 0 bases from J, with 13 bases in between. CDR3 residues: CASSPPGQVNTEAFF. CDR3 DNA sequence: TGTGCCAGCAGTCCTCCGGGACAAGTGAACACTGAAGCTTTCTTT.

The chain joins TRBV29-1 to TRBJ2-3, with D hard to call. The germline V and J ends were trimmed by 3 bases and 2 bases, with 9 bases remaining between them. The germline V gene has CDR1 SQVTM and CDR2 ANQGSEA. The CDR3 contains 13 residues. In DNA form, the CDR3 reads TGCAGCGTTGACAGGATACTCACAGATACGCAGTATTTT. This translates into CSVDRILTDTQYF.

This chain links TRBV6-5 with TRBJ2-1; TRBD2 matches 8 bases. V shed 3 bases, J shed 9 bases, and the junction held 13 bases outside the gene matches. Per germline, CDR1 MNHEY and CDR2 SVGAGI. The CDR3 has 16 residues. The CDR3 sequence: CASSYNPGLVEVEQFF. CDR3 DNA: TGTGCCAGCAGTTATAATCCGGGACTAGTCGAAGTTGAGCAGTTCTTC.

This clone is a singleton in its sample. The CDR3 region is CASSLIVSGNGVYNEQFF. Written as DNA, the CDR3 is TGTGCCAGCAGCTTAATAGTTAGCGGGAACGGCGTTTACAATGAGCAGTTCTTC. V is TRBV11-2 and J is TRBJ2-1; 8 bases are a match to TRBD2. V trimming: 2 bases; J trimming: 4 bases; junction bases outside the gene matches: 13. The CDR3 consists of 18 residues. Germline V gene sequence: CDR1 SGHAT, CDR2 FQNNGV. Full variable domain (rest looked up from reference TRBV11-2 and TRBJ2-1): EAGVAQSPRYKIIEKRQSVAFWCNPISGHATLYWYQQILGQGPKLLIQFQNNGVVDDSQLPKDRFSAERLKGVDSTLKIQPAKLEDSAVYLCASSLIVSGNGVYNEQFFGPGTRLTVL.

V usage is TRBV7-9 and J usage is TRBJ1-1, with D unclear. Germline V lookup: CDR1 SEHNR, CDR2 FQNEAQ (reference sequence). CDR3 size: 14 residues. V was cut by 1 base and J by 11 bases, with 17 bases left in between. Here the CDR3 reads CASSLERAGLRAFF. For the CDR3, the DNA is TGTGCCAGCAGCTTAGAGAGGGCCGGGCTTAGGGCTTTCTTT.

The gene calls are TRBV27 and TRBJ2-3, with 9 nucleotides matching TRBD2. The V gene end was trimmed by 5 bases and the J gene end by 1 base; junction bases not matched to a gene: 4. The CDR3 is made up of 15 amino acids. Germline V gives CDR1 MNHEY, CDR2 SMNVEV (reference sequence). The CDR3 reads CASSTWTSGTDTQYF. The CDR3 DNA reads TGTGCCAGCAGTACCTGGACTAGCGGCACAGATACGCAGTATTTT.

CDR3 in DNA: TGTGCCAGCAGTTCTCCCCTCGGACAGGGGAACATTCAGTACTTC. This gives the protein CASSSPLGQGNIQYF. The chain links TRBV28 to TRBJ2-4; 9 bases agree with TRBD1. J was trimmed by 7 bases and V by 4 bases; bases with no gene match: 8. The germline V gene encodes CDR1 MDHEN and CDR2 SYDVKM. This CDR3 has 15 residues.

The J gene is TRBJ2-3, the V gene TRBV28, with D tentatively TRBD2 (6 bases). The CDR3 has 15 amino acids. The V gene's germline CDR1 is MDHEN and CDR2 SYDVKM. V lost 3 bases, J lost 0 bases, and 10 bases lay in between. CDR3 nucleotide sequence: TGTGCCAGCAGTTTCCCCGGGGGTAGCACAGATACGCAGTATTTT. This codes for CASSFPGGSTDTQYF.

CDR3 sequence: CASSLVGGYPKGEQYF. The CDR3 region has the DNA TGTGCCAGCAGCTTAGTTGGCGGGTACCCTAAGGGCGAGCAGTACTTC. The chain recombines TRBV7-2 with TRBJ2-7; D possibly corresponds to TRBD2 (5 bases). V lost 1 base to trimming and J lost 6 bases, with 19 bases between them. The CDR3 is 16 residues long. CDR1 and CDR2 (germline): SGHTA, FQGNSA.

CDR3: CASSFEDRRQITDTQYF. The CDR3 DNA follows: TGTGCCAGCAGCTTCGAGGACAGGCGTCAAATAACAGATACGCAGTATTTT. This chain connects TRBV5-5 to TRBJ2-3; TRBD1 agrees at 7 bases. With V trimmed by 2 bases and J by 3 bases, 12 bases remained unmatched. The length of the CDR3 is 17 residues. The germline CDR1 and CDR2 sequences are SGHKS and YYEKEE (reference sequence).